The 30 T cell receptor beta chains listed next were all sequenced from one sample in a study of OX40 agonist ivuxolimab in advanced cancers. Produced via immunoSEQ multiplex PCR; TCRdb's table is partial and in-frame only. The sample lists around 99,000 clones, almost 90% occurring once. The specimen comprised CD4+ or CD8+ T cells sorted from blood, sampled in a trial of the OX40 agonist ivuxolimab. The receptors come from an adult with an advanced solid tumor such as melanoma, head and neck, liver or kidney cancer.

This rearrangement joins TRBV9 to TRBJ1-5, with TRBD1 matching over 9 bases. The CDR3 length is 15 residues. The trim removed 0 bases at V and 5 bases at J, leaving 3 bases unmatched. Germline V CDR1 and CDR2: SGDLS, YYNGEE. The CDR3 loop reads CASSVGDRDDQPQHF. CDR3 coding DNA: TGTGCCAGCAGCGTAGGGGACAGGGACGATCAGCCCCAGCATTTT.

V usage is TRBV9 and J usage is TRBJ2-5; D is perhaps TRBD1 (5 bases). Looked up from germline, CDR1 is SGDLS and CDR2 is YYNGEE. Trimming removed 0 bases at V and 5 bases at J, with 11 bases between. The CDR3 covers 14 residues. The chain's CDR3 is CASSVDSRAETQYF. The CDR3 DNA follows: TGTGCCAGCAGCGTAGATTCCAGGGCTGAGACCCAGTACTTC.

This chain links TRBV30 with TRBJ2-7; D is undetermined. The germline gives CDR1 GTSNPN, CDR2 SVGIG (reference sequence). Trimming removed 0 bases at V and 0 bases at J, with 12 bases between. This CDR3 is 15 amino acids long. CDR3 DNA: TGTGCCTGGAGTGTAACTCTCGGACCCTCCTACGAGCAGTACTTC. This translates into CAWSVTLGPSYEQYF. The full variable domain, completed using reference TRBV30 and TRBJ2-7, is SQTIHQWPATLVQPVGSPLSLECTVEGTSNPNLYWYRQAAGRGLQLLFYSVGIGQISSEVPQNLSASRPQDRQFILSSKKLLLSDSGFYLCAWSVTLGPSYEQYFGPGTRLTVT.

Written as DNA, the CDR3 is TGTGCCAGCAGCCCCGGGACAACCCCAGAGACCCAGTACTTC. Amino acids: CASSPGTTPETQYF. The chain uses TRBV7-7 and TRBJ2-5; perhaps TRBD1 as D (6 bases). The CDR3 loop spans 14 amino acids. Germline V gives CDR1 SSHAT, CDR2 FNYEAQ (reference sequence). V was pared by 5 bases and J by 4 bases, with 14 bases between.

This rearrangement joins TRBV7-9 to TRBJ2-3; TRBD2 matches at 7 bases. Germline trimming cut 5 bases from V and 1 base from J; bases unmatched to any gene: 9. Germline CDR1 is SEHNR and CDR2 is FQNEAQ (reference sequence). The CDR3 is 16 amino acids. CDR3 DNA sequence: TGTGCCAGCAGCCACGGGGGGACCCCTGGCACAGATACGCAGTATTTT. This gives the protein CASSHGGTPGTDTQYF.

The rearrangement links TRBV19 to TRBJ2-5; D possibly corresponds to TRBD1 (7 bases). Germline V gives CDR1 LNHDA, CDR2 SQIVND (reference sequence). The CDR3 consists of 13 residues. Trimming removed 6 bases at V and 5 bases at J, with 13 bases between. CDR3 DNA: TGTGCCAGTAGGGTGACAGGGAGGGAGACCCAGTACTTC. It yields the protein CASRVTGRETQYF. Combining the CDR3 with reference TRBV19 and TRBJ2-5 gives the whole variable domain DGGITQSPKYLFRKEGQNVTLSCEQNLNHDAMYWYRQDPGQGLRLIYYSQIVNDFQKGDIAEGYSVSREKKESFPLTVTSAQKNPTAFYLCASRVTGRETQYFGPGTRLLVL.

This chain joins TRBV18 and TRBJ2-3; tentative D call: TRBD2 (6 bases). Germline CDR1 reads KGHSH; CDR2 reads LQKENI. The CDR3 loop spans 14 amino acids. The V end lost 3 bases, the J end lost 3 bases, and 10 bases lay between the germline ends. For the CDR3, the DNA is TGTGCCAGCTCACCCACGGGAGTTACAGATACGCAGTATTTT. Translated: CASSPTGVTDTQYF.

The chain uses TRBV6-1 and TRBJ2-3, with D possibly matching TRBD1 (6 bases). V was clipped by 5 bases and J by 2 bases, with 14 bases between them. Germline V gives CDR1 MNHNS, CDR2 SASEGT. The CDR3 sequence is 15 residues long. DNA for the CDR3: TGTGCCAGCAGTTTACAGGGAACTTCCACAGATACGCAGTATTTT. Protein: CASSLQGTSTDTQYF.

The chain carries TRBV29-1 and TRBJ1-2; 7 bases are shared with TRBD1. Germline CDR1 SQVTM, CDR2 ANQGSEA. The ends lost 6 bases at V and 1 base at J; junction bases unmatched: 5. The CDR3 has 13 residues. The CDR3 nucleotides read TGCAGCGTACGGAGACAGGGTAACTATGGCTACACCTTC. As protein: CSVRRQGNYGYTF.

This clone was detected only a few times. V usage is TRBV5-1 and J usage is TRBJ2-7, with 8 positions matching TRBD2. The germline CDR1 and CDR2 sequences are SGHRS and YFSETQ. CDR3 length: 15 residues. Losses at the gene ends were 4 bases for V and 6 bases for J; bases not matched to a gene: 12. CDR3 residues: CASSPRGGTLAEQYF. The CDR3 DNA reads TGCGCCAGCAGCCCCCGGGGGGGCACCCTTGCCGAGCAGTACTTC.

The chain recombines TRBV19 with TRBJ1-1, with D possibly TRBD1 on 6 matching bases. This CDR3 is built from 14 residues. CDR1 LNHDA and CDR2 SQIVND come from the germline V gene (reference sequence). V shed 10 bases and J shed 5 bases, with 20 bases lying between them. CDR3 in DNA: TGTGCCACCTCAAAGGTGCGGGGGCGGACTGAAGCTTTCTTT. Translating it yields CATSKVRGRTEAFF.

In the case of this clone: Mismatch with germline at one junction end may stem from a read error. The J gene is TRBJ2-1, the V gene TRBV6-5; 8 bases align to TRBD2. The CDR3 is made up of 11 amino acids. Looked up from germline, CDR1 is MNHEY and CDR2 is SVGAGI. CDR3 nucleotide sequence: TGTGCCACCCAGGCCGGGGGGGCCTTGGTCTTC. Translation: CATQAGGALVF.

The chain is built from TRBV15 and TRBJ2-7, with 9 bases matching TRBD1. This CDR3 contains 15 residues. Trimming cost V 5 bases and J 2 bases; bases outside gene matches: 7. Germline V gene sequence: CDR1 LNHNV, CDR2 YYDKDF (reference sequence). This CDR3 reads CATSPHRDRAYEQYF. CDR3 nucleotides: TGTGCCACCAGCCCTCACCGGGACAGGGCCTACGAGCAGTACTTC.

This chain joins TRBV6-1 and TRBJ1-1; unclear D gene. CDR3 length: 14 residues. Germline V gene sequence: CDR1 MNHNS, CDR2 SASEGT. The V end lost 7 bases, the J end lost 3 bases, and 15 bases lay between the germline ends. CDR3 sequence (DNA): TGTGCCAGCAAGCGACAAACGAGGGACACTGAAGCTTTCTTT. This gives the protein CASKRQTRDTEAFF.

This clone has just one count. Other DNA sequences of this sample code for an identical CDR3. The chain joins TRBV2 to TRBJ1-5; 7 bases align to TRBD1. J lost 6 bases, V lost 3 bases, and 5 bases had no gene match. The germline V gene has CDR1 SNHLY and CDR2 FYNNEI. The CDR3 loop spans 14 amino acids. CDR3 sequence (DNA): TGTGCCAGCAGTGAGGAGCAGGGGGGTCAGCCCCAGCATTTT. It translates to CASSEEQGGQPQHF.

This rearrangement joins TRBV29-1 to TRBJ2-2; 12 bases agree with TRBD2. The J segment lost 4 bases and the V segment lost 7 bases, leaving 7 bases of the junction unmatched. CDR1 SQVTM and CDR2 ANQGSEA come from the germline V gene. This CDR3 has 15 amino acids. CDR3 sequence (DNA): TGCAGCGGAAAAACTAGCGGGGGGCGCACCGGGGAGCTGTTTTTT. Its protein is CSGKTSGGRTGELFF.

The chain uses TRBV7-9 and TRBJ1-6; 10 bases agree with TRBD1. V lost 2 bases, J lost 8 bases, and 3 bases stayed unmatched. Germline V lookup: CDR1 SEHNR, CDR2 FQNEAQ (reference sequence). This CDR3 spans 15 amino acids. The CDR3 sequence: CASSLKDRGHSPLHF. DNA for the CDR3: TGTGCCAGCAGCTTAAAAGACAGGGGGCATTCACCCCTCCACTTT.

This clone has a single count. The genes are TRBV5-1 and TRBJ2-3; 8 bases are shared with TRBD1. CDR3 length equals 16 residues. Per germline, CDR1 SGHRS and CDR2 YFSETQ. Germline trimming cut 6 bases from V and 1 base from J; bases unmatched to any gene: 10. The CDR3 sequence: CASTGQGGLGTDTQYF. The CDR3 region has the DNA TGCGCCAGCACCGGACAGGGAGGCCTAGGCACAGATACGCAGTATTTT.

The rearrangement links TRBV19 to TRBJ1-5; 7 bases fit TRBD1. Trimming at V came to 3 bases and at J to 4 bases, leaving 6 bases not matched to a gene. The CDR3 sequence is 15 residues long. The germline CDR1 and CDR2 sequences are LNHDA and SQIVND (reference sequence). The chain's CDR3 is CASSIMAGGNQPQHF. The CDR3 bases are TGTGCCAGTAGTATTATGGCAGGGGGTAATCAGCCCCAGCATTTT.

The J gene is TRBJ2-5, the V gene TRBV10-3; D may be TRBD2 (5 bases). Germline CDR1 is ENHRY and CDR2 is SYGVKD. The CDR3 has 14 amino acids. V was cut by 2 bases and J by 1 base, with 8 bases left in between. CDR3 sequence: CAISETGSQETQYF. The CDR3 DNA is TGTGCCATCAGTGAGACGGGGAGCCAAGAGACCCAGTACTTC.

DNA of the CDR3: TGTGCCAGCAGCCAAGGGTCCCCGAGCTCCTACAATGAGCAGTTCTTC. Encoded protein: CASSQGSPSSYNEQFF. The V call is TRBV27, the J call TRBJ2-1; D uncertain. The V end was cut by 6 bases, the J end by 0 bases, with 15 bases between. The CDR3 extends over 16 amino acids. Germline loops: CDR1 MNHEY, CDR2 SMNVEV (reference sequence).

The chain links TRBV11-2 to TRBJ2-7, with D possibly TRBD2 on 5 matching bases. The CDR3 has 15 residues. The V gene lost 3 bases and the J gene lost 3 bases, with 15 bases spanning the gap. Germline V gene sequence: CDR1 SGHAT, CDR2 FQNNGV. The chain's CDR3 is CASSFLGSVSYEQYF. In DNA, the CDR3 is TGTGCCAGCAGCTTCTTGGGGAGCGTTAGCTACGAGCAGTACTTC.

The chain uses TRBV7-2 and TRBJ2-7, with D perhaps assigned TRBD1 or TRBD2 (6 bases each). The germline V and J ends were trimmed by 0 bases and 0 bases, with 12 bases remaining between them. CDR3 size: 16 residues. CDR1 and CDR2 from the germline V gene are SGHTA and FQGNSA. The CDR3 region has the DNA TGTGCCAGCAGCTTAGCCGGGGGACATAGCTCCTACGAGCAGTACTTC. It specifies CASSLAGGHSSYEQYF.

The chain is built from TRBV18 and TRBJ2-5; the D gene is possibly TRBD2 (5 bases). CDR1 and CDR2 (germline): KGHSH, LQKENI. CDR3 length: 13 residues. The V end was cut by 2 bases, the J end by 11 bases, with 15 bases between. CDR3 sequence (DNA): TGTGCCAGCTCACCAGGGTTGGGTGGGGAGCAGTACTTC. Translated: CASSPGLGGEQYF.

A single count supports this clone. The gene calls are TRBV7-2 and TRBJ1-2; D is uncertain. Trimming left V 6 bases short and J 2 bases short, with 13 bases between. Looked up from germline, CDR1 is SGHTA and CDR2 is FQGNSA. The CDR3 length is 14 residues. The CDR3 DNA is TGTGCCAGCAGACCCGGTACATCGAACTATGGCTACACCTTC. It yields the protein CASRPGTSNYGYTF.

The chain has TRBV6-6 and TRBJ1-4, with 9 bases lining up with TRBD1. Unmatched junction bases numbered 8, after V lost 4 bases and J lost 8 bases. CDR3 size: 15 residues. Looked up from germline, CDR1 is MNHNY and CDR2 is SVGAGI (reference sequence). CDR3 coding DNA: TGTGCCAGCAGTTTGCCGGGACAGGGAGGGGAAAAACTGTTTTTT. Its protein is CASSLPGQGGEKLFF.

The chain couples TRBV4-1 to TRBJ2-3; 10 bases map to TRBD2. CDR1 and CDR2 from the germline V gene are MGHRA and YSYEKL. The CDR3 contains 17 residues. The V segment lost 0 bases and the J segment 7 bases; nucleotides outside the gene matches: 10. CDR3 coding DNA: TGCGCCAGCAGCCAAGACATCGGCACTAGCGGGATCCATACGCAGTATTTT. Translated: CASSQDIGTSGIHTQYF.

The V gene is TRBV5-1, the J gene TRBJ2-5; D perhaps matches TRBD2 (6 bases). Germline CDR1 is SGHRS and CDR2 is YFSETQ. Trimming left V 3 bases short and J 3 bases short, with 9 bases between. The length of the CDR3 is 13 residues. The CDR3 DNA is TGCGCCAGCAGCTCCGGGAGAAAAGAGACCCAGTACTTC. Translating gives CASSSGRKETQYF.

The gene calls are TRBV6-1 and TRBJ1-2, with D uncertain. Germline-derived CDR1 and CDR2 are MNHNS and SASEGT. The CDR3 covers 15 residues. V was trimmed by 6 bases and J by 3 bases, leaving 17 bases between them. CDR3 DNA sequence: TGTGCCAGCAGATCCCCCCGGGCGCGCGACTATGGCTACACCTTC. Its translation is CASRSPRARDYGYTF.

V is TRBV5-4 and J is TRBJ2-5, with 8 bases identical to TRBD1. Germline V gene lookup returns CDR1 SGHNT and CDR2 YYREEE (reference sequence). With 1 base clipped from V and 11 bases from J, the junction kept 10 bases outside the gene matches. The CDR3 covers 14 residues. In nucleotides, the CDR3 is TGTGCCAGCAGCTTGCTCCAGGGGGCGGGTGAGCAGTACTTC. It translates to CASSLLQGAGEQYF.